The TCR beta chain under discussion was sequenced for a study of glioma-infiltrating T cells. TCR alpha and beta CDR3 regions were amplified from RNA using iRepertoire nested multiplex PCR. For one-step reverse transcription and amplification, about 90-400 ng of tissue mRNA or PBMC total RNA was used. TCRdb analysed the multiplex PCR reads with MiXCR anew, one entry per CDR3 protein. Among about 93,000 distinct CDR3 sequences listed, 35% to 45% were seen once. There are a few counts of this clonotype. Its target is unknown. Germline CDR1 and CDR2: SGDLS and YYNGEE. V dropped 0 bases and J dropped 3; count of bases not matched to a gene: 3. CDR3 length: 14 amino acids. Study observations and caveats: CDR3 overlap between tissue and blood was very small. Above-expected tissue-blood divergence occurred in all gliomas, most in low-grade ones.

The specimen sequenced was glioma tissue, nonneoplastic brain tissue, or PBMCs (not recorded which). The chain combines TRBV9 with TRBJ2-7; 7 positions match TRBD2. The sequence came from a human donor with low-grade glioma or glioblastoma, undergoing nonglioma brain surgery, or in good health (not recorded which). CDR3 sequence: CASSVGASGYEQYF. Here the CDR3 DNA reads TGTGCCAGCAGCGTAGGAGCTAGCGGCTACGAGCAGTACTTC.